A selection of T cell receptor beta chains follows, all from one sample in a study of blood T cell repertoires in COVID-19. Repertoires were generated with immunoSEQ multiplex PCR, while TCRdb's copy carries only in-frame clones and drops some. The sample has about 370,000 clones, around 89% seen once. Source material: PBMCs or T cells enriched from blood (not recorded which). The receptors were gathered from a man younger than 35 who had recovered from COVID-19. The CDR3 runs from the conserved cysteine through the conserved F or W. D genes are given only for firm matches. Some rows have no size entry. The others give once, few or many, or a class for an expanded clone.

cdr3_nt: TGTGCCAGCACCCGAAGGGCAGGGGGCTTCAATCAGCCCCAGCATTTT
cdr3_aa: CASTRRAGGFNQPQHF
clone_size: NA
v_call: TRBV2
d_call: TRBD1
j_call: TRBJ1-5

cdr3_nt: TGTGCCAGCAGTTTATTGGGAGGGGGGCCTCGTAGTGCTGAAGCTTTCTTT
cdr3_aa: CASSLLGGGPRSAEAFF
clone_size: NA
v_call: TRBV28
d_call: NA
j_call: TRBJ1-1

cdr3_nt: TGTGCCAGCAGTGAAGCCTCCTTACATAACCAGCCCCAGCATTTT
cdr3_aa: CASSEASLHNQPQHF
clone_size: NA
v_call: TRBV2
d_call: NA
j_call: TRBJ1-5

cdr3_nt: TGTGCCAGCAGTTTAGGGGCAGGTGGGATCACTGAAGCTTTCTTT
cdr3_aa: CASSLGAGGITEAFF
clone_size: NA
v_call: TRBV6-2/TRBV6-3
d_call: NA
j_call: TRBJ1-1

cdr3_nt: TGTGCCAGCTCACCGCAAGGGGTTGAAAAACTGTTTTTT
cdr3_aa: CASSPQGVEKLFF
clone_size: NA
v_call: TRBV18
d_call: NA
j_call: TRBJ1-4

cdr3_nt: TGTGCCAGCAGTCCTTTACTCAGGGGAAGTGAAAAACTGTTTTTT
cdr3_aa: CASSPLLRGSEKLFF
clone_size: NA
v_call: TRBV28
d_call: NA
j_call: TRBJ1-4

cdr3_nt: TGCGCCAGCAGCCCGCCGAGGGGACAGGGCAGCACCGGGGAGCTGTTTTTT
cdr3_aa: CASSPPRGQGSTGELFF
clone_size: NA
v_call: TRBV4-1
d_call: TRBD1
j_call: TRBJ2-2

cdr3_nt: TGTGCCAGCAGCTCCCTTTTGACTAGCGGGGGGGATTACAATGAGCAGTTCTTC
cdr3_aa: CASSSLLTSGGDYNEQFF
clone_size: NA
v_call: TRBV5-8
d_call: TRBD2
j_call: TRBJ2-1

cdr3_nt: TGTGCCAGCAGCTTGGACAGGCCCTCTGGGGCCAACGTCCTGACTTTC
cdr3_aa: CASSLDRPSGANVLTF
clone_size: NA
v_call: TRBV5-5
d_call: NA
j_call: TRBJ2-6

cdr3_nt: TGTGCCAGCAGCTTATTGTACGGAGGGAAGGGCGGCCACGAGCAGTACTTC
cdr3_aa: CASSLLYGGKGGHEQYF
clone_size: NA
v_call: TRBV7-8
d_call: NA
j_call: TRBJ2-7

cdr3_nt: TGTGCCAGCAGCCTGGGACTAGCCCCAGATACGCAGTATTTT
cdr3_aa: CASSLGLAPDTQYF
clone_size: NA
v_call: TRBV7-2
d_call: TRBD2
j_call: TRBJ2-3

cdr3_nt: TGTGCTAGTGGTTTGCTAAGGACAGGGTCTAATCAGCCCCAGCATTTT
cdr3_aa: CASGLLRTGSNQPQHF
clone_size: NA
v_call: TRBV12-5
d_call: TRBD1
j_call: TRBJ1-5

cdr3_nt: TGTGCCAGCAGCTTAGCGTCGGAGGAGTACTACGAGCAGTACTTC
cdr3_aa: CASSLASEEYYEQYF
clone_size: NA
v_call: TRBV7-2
d_call: NA
j_call: TRBJ2-7

cdr3_nt: TGTGCCAGCAGTAAGGGACTACCGAATGAGCAGTTCTTC
cdr3_aa: CASSKGLPNEQFF
clone_size: NA
v_call: TRBV12-3/TRBV12-4
d_call: TRBD2
j_call: TRBJ2-1

cdr3_nt: TGTGCCAGCAGTTTTGGCGGCTCCTACGAGCAGTACTTC
cdr3_aa: CASSFGGSYEQYF
clone_size: NA
v_call: TRBV12-3/TRBV12-4
d_call: NA
j_call: TRBJ2-7

cdr3_nt: TGCGCCAGCAGCGATAGCGGACAAGAGACCCAGTACTTC
cdr3_aa: CASSDSGQETQYF
clone_size: NA
v_call: TRBV5-1
d_call: NA
j_call: TRBJ2-5

cdr3_nt: TGCAGCGCTGGGGGCATAGGGAACACTGAAGCTTTCTTT
cdr3_aa: CSAGGIGNTEAFF
clone_size: many
v_call: TRBV29-1
d_call: NA
j_call: TRBJ1-1

cdr3_nt: TGTGCCAGCACAGGGTCGACAGGCTACCAAGAGACCCAGTACTTC
cdr3_aa: CASTGSTGYQETQYF
clone_size: NA
v_call: TRBV6-5
d_call: NA
j_call: TRBJ2-5

cdr3_nt: TGTGCCAGCAGTGTAGGTCAGGGCGGCTACACCTTC
cdr3_aa: CASSVGQGGYTF
clone_size: NA
v_call: TRBV2
d_call: NA
j_call: TRBJ1-2

cdr3_nt: TGTGCCAGCAGTCCCCCCGGGAATCAGCCCCAGCATTTT
cdr3_aa: CASSPPGNQPQHF
clone_size: NA
v_call: TRBV12-3/TRBV12-4
d_call: NA
j_call: TRBJ1-5

cdr3_nt: TGTGCCAGCAGCCAAGATCGGGAAGCGCGCCAGCCCCAGCATTTT
cdr3_aa: CASSQDREARQPQHF
clone_size: few
v_call: TRBV4-2
d_call: NA
j_call: TRBJ1-5

cdr3_nt: TGCGCCAGCAGACGACAGGGAAGCTATGGCTACACCTTC
cdr3_aa: CASRRQGSYGYTF
clone_size: NA
v_call: TRBV5-1
d_call: TRBD1
j_call: TRBJ1-2

cdr3_nt: TGTGCCAGCAGCTTGTTGGGACAGGGGAACACTGAAGCTTTCTTT
cdr3_aa: CASSLLGQGNTEAFF
clone_size: NA
v_call: TRBV5-6
d_call: TRBD1
j_call: TRBJ1-1

cdr3_nt: TGTGCCAGCACAATGAGGGAGACGGGCGGCTACACCTTC
cdr3_aa: CASTMRETGGYTF
clone_size: NA
v_call: TRBV6-5
d_call: NA
j_call: TRBJ1-2

cdr3_nt: TGTGCCAGCAGTTACGGAGGAGGGTCTGAAAAACTGTTTTTT
cdr3_aa: CASSYGGGSEKLFF
clone_size: NA
v_call: TRBV6-5
d_call: NA
j_call: TRBJ1-4

cdr3_nt: TGCAGCGCCGTCCGCACCGGGGAGCTGTTTTTT
cdr3_aa: CSAVRTGELFF
clone_size: NA
v_call: TRBV29-1
d_call: NA
j_call: TRBJ2-2

cdr3_nt: TGTGCCATCAGCCAAGATTACGAGTTGGTTGAGGCTGAAGCTTTCTTT
cdr3_aa: CAISQDYELVEAEAFF
clone_size: NA
v_call: TRBV10-3
d_call: NA
j_call: TRBJ1-1

cdr3_nt: TGCGCCAGCAGCTCGGGACAGTCCTCCTACAATGAGCAGTTCTTC
cdr3_aa: CASSSGQSSYNEQFF
clone_size: NA
v_call: TRBV5-1
d_call: TRBD1
j_call: TRBJ2-1

cdr3_nt: TGTGCCAGCAGCAGCACCTACAGGGGGGGGAAGCAGTACTTC
cdr3_aa: CASSSTYRGGKQYF
clone_size: NA
v_call: TRBV28
d_call: NA
j_call: TRBJ2-7

cdr3_nt: TGTGCCAGCTCACCACTCAGGGACTATCAGCCCCAGCATTTT
cdr3_aa: CASSPLRDYQPQHF
clone_size: NA
v_call: TRBV18
d_call: NA
j_call: TRBJ1-5

cdr3_nt: TGTGCCAGCAGTAGGGGGGGGATCGAGCAGTACTTC
cdr3_aa: CASSRGGIEQYF
clone_size: NA
v_call: TRBV27
d_call: NA
j_call: TRBJ2-7

cdr3_nt: TGTGCCAGCACTCCCCCGTTCCCTTATAGCAATCAGCCCCAGCATTTT
cdr3_aa: CASTPPFPYSNQPQHF
clone_size: NA
v_call: TRBV5-6
d_call: NA
j_call: TRBJ1-5

cdr3_nt: TGCGCCAGCAGCCAAGATCCCGGGTGGCGGAGGAGCACAGATACGCAGTATTTT
cdr3_aa: CASSQDPGWRRSTDTQYF
clone_size: NA
v_call: TRBV4-3
d_call: NA
j_call: TRBJ2-3

cdr3_nt: TGTGCCATCAGTGCCCCGGAACAGGGGGCGTACGAGCAGTACTTC
cdr3_aa: CAISAPEQGAYEQYF
clone_size: NA
v_call: TRBV10-3
d_call: TRBD1
j_call: TRBJ2-7

cdr3_nt: TGTGCCAGCAGCTTAGGGGGACAGGGGGCCCTGCCCCAGCATTTT
cdr3_aa: CASSLGGQGALPQHF
clone_size: NA
v_call: TRBV7-2
d_call: TRBD1
j_call: TRBJ1-5

cdr3_nt: TGTGCCAGCAGTTCCATCCCAGGCTACGAGCAGTACTTC
cdr3_aa: CASSSIPGYEQYF
clone_size: once
v_call: TRBV6-5
d_call: NA
j_call: TRBJ2-7

cdr3_nt: TGTGCCACCAAGAGGGAAACGAACACTGAAGCTTTCTTT
cdr3_aa: CATKRETNTEAFF
clone_size: NA
v_call: TRBV19
d_call: NA
j_call: TRBJ1-1

cdr3_nt: TGTGCCAGCAGCCAATATTTGGGACAAGGGGAGACCCAGTACTTC
cdr3_aa: CASSQYLGQGETQYF
clone_size: NA
v_call: TRBV3-1/TRBV3-2
d_call: NA
j_call: TRBJ2-5

cdr3_nt: TGTGCCAGCAGCCAACCGCCGGGACTAGCGAGCAATGAGCAGTTCTTC
cdr3_aa: CASSQPPGLASNEQFF
clone_size: NA
v_call: TRBV3-1/TRBV3-2
d_call: TRBD2
j_call: TRBJ2-1

cdr3_nt: TGTGCCAGCAGTTACCCGGGACTTTCGGCTAATGAGCAGTTCTTC
cdr3_aa: CASSYPGLSANEQFF
clone_size: NA
v_call: TRBV27
d_call: NA
j_call: TRBJ2-1

cdr3_nt: TGTGCCAGCAGCTATTTATCCCGCGGCGGGAGCACAGATACGCAGTATTTT
cdr3_aa: CASSYLSRGGSTDTQYF
clone_size: NA
v_call: TRBV11-2
d_call: NA
j_call: TRBJ2-3

cdr3_nt: TGCAGCGCTGCGACAGTTGCACAAGAGACCCAGTACTTC
cdr3_aa: CSAATVAQETQYF
clone_size: NA
v_call: TRBV29-1
d_call: NA
j_call: TRBJ2-5

cdr3_nt: TGTGCCAGCAGTGAAAGGGCTAGCGGGAGGGCAAGGTACGAGCAGTACTTC
cdr3_aa: CASSERASGRARYEQYF
clone_size: NA
v_call: TRBV6-1
d_call: TRBD2
j_call: TRBJ2-7

cdr3_nt: TGCGCCAGCGAGAAAACGGGGCGCGGAGGGGGCTACACCTTC
cdr3_aa: CASEKTGRGGGYTF
clone_size: NA
v_call: TRBV5-1
d_call: NA
j_call: TRBJ1-2

cdr3_nt: TGCGCCAGCTGGCTACAGGGAAGAAGCTCCTACGAGCAGTACTTC
cdr3_aa: CASWLQGRSSYEQYF
clone_size: NA
v_call: TRBV5-1
d_call: NA
j_call: TRBJ2-7

cdr3_nt: TGCGCCAGCAGTCAACACGGGACTTCAGACACCGGGGAGCTGTTTTTT
cdr3_aa: CASSQHGTSDTGELFF
clone_size: NA
v_call: TRBV4-3
d_call: NA
j_call: TRBJ2-2

cdr3_nt: TGTGCCAGCAGCTTGTTCACAGGGGCGGATGAGCAGTTCTTC
cdr3_aa: CASSLFTGADEQFF
clone_size: NA
v_call: TRBV7-6
d_call: TRBD1
j_call: TRBJ2-1